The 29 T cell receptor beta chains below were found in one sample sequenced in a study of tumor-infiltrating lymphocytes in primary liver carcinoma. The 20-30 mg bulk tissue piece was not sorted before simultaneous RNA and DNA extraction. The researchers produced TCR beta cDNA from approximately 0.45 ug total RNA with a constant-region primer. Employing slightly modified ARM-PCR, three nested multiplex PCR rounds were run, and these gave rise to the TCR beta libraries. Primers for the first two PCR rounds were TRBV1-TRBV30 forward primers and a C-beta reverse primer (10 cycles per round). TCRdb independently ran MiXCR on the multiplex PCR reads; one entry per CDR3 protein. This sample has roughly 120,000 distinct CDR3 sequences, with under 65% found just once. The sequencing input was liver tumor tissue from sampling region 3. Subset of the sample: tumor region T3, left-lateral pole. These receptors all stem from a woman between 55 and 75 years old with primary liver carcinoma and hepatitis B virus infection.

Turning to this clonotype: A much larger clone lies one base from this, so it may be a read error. CDR3 nucleotides: TGTGCCATCCGGGCCAACACTGAAGCTTTCTTT. This codes for CAIRANTEAFF. The chain is built from TRBV12-3 or TRBV12-4 and TRBJ1-1; D is uncertain. This CDR3 is built from 11 residues. Trimming stripped 10 bases from V and 2 bases from J, with 8 bases between.

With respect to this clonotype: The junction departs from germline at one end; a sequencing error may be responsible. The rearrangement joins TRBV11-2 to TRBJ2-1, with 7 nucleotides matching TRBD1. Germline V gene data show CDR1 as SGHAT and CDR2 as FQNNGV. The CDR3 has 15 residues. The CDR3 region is CVSSSHLGQIYEQFF. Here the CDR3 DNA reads TGTGTCAGCAGCTCTCACCTGGGACAGATTTATGAGCAGTTCTTC.

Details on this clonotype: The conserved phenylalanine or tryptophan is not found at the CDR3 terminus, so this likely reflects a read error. The CDR3 sequence is CASSLTQRGYNEQFS. The CDR3 coding sequence is TGTGCCAGCAGCTTAACGCAGCGGGGCTACAATGAGCAGTTCTCC. J is TRBJ2-1 and V is TRBV11-2; 7 nucleotides align to TRBD2. The V gene end was trimmed by 2 bases and the J gene end by 3 bases; junction bases not matched to a gene: 4. Germline CDR1 SGHAT, CDR2 FQNNGV. The CDR3 loop spans 15 amino acids.

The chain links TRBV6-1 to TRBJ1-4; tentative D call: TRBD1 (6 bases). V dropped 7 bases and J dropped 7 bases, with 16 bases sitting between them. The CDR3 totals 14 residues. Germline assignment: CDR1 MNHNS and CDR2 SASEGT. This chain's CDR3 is CASKTGGAGEKLFF. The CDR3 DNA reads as TGTGCCAGCAAGACTGGGGGCGCAGGTGAAAAACTGTTTTTT.

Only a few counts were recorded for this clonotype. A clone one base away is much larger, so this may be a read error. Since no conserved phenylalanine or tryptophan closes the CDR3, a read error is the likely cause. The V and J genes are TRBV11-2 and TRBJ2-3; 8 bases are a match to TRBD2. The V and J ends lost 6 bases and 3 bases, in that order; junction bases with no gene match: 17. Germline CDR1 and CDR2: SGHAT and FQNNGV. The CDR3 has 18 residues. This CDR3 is CASRSMSPEREYTDTQYS. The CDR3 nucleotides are TGTGCCAGCAGAAGCATGAGTCCGGAGCGGGAGTATACAGATACGCAGTATTCT.

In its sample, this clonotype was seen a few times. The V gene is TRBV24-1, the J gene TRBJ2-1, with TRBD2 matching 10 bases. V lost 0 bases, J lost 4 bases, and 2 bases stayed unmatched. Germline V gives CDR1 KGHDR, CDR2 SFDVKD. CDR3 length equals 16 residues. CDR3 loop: CATSDLTSGAYNEQFF. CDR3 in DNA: TGTGCCACCAGTGATTTGACTAGCGGGGCTTACAATGAGCAGTTCTTC.

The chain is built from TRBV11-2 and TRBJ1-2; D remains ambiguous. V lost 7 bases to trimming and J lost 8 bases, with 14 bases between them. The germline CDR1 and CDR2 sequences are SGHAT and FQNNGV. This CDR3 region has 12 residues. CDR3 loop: CASKLGSVGYTF. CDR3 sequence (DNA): TGTGCCAGCAAATTAGGCAGCGTGGGCTACACCTTC.

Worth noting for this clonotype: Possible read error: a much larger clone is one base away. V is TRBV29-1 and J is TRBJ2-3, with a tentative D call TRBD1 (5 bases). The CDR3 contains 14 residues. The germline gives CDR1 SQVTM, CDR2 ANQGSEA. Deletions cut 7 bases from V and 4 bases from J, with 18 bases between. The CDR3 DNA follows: TGCAGCGCTAGTTATGACAGAGGCGCAGATACGCAGTATTTT. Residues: CSASYDRGADTQYF.

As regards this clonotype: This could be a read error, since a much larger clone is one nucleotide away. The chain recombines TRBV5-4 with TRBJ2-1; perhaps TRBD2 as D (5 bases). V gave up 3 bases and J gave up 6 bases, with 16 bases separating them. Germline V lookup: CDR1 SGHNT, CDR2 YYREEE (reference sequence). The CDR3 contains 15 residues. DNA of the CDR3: TGTGCCAGCAGCTCGGAGAGGGTATTCCCCAATGAGCAGTTCTTC. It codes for CASSSERVFPNEQFF.

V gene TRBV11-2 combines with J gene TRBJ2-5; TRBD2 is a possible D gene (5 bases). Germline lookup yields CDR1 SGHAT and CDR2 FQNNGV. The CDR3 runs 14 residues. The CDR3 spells CDSSPLSGQETQYF. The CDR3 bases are TGTGACAGTAGCCCTTTGAGCGGCCAAGAGACCCAGTACTTC.

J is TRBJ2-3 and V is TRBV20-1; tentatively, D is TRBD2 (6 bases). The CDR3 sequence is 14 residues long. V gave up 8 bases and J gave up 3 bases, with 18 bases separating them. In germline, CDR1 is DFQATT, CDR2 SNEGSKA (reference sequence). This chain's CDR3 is CSSRRTEGTDTQYF. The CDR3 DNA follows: TGCAGTTCCCGGCGCACGGAGGGGACAGATACGCAGTATTTT.

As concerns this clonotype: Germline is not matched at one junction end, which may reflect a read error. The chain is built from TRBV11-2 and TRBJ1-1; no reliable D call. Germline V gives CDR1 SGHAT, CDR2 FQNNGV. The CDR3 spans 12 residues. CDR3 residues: CASSQGVTEALF. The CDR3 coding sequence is TGTGCCAGCAGCCAAGGAGTGACTGAAGCTCTCTTT.

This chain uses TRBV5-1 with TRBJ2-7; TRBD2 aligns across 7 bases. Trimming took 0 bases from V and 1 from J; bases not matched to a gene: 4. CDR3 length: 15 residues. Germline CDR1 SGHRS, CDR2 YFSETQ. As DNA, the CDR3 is TGCGCCAGCAGCTTGGAGGCGGGAGCTTCCTACGAGCAGTACTTC. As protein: CASSLEAGASYEQYF.

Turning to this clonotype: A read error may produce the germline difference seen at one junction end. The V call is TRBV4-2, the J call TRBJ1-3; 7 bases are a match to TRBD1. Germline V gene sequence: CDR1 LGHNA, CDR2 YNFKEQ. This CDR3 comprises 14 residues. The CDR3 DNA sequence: TGTGCCAGCAGGGACCGGGACAGTTCTGGAAACACCATATTT. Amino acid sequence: CASRDRDSSGNTIF.

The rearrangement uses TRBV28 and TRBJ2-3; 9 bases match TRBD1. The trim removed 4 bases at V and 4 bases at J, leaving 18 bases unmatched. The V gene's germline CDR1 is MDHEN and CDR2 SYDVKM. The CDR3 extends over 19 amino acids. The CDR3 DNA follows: TGTGCCAGCAGTTCAGACTTTGTACCCCCGGGACAGGGCGCAGATACGCAGTATTTT. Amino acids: CASSSDFVPPGQGADTQYF. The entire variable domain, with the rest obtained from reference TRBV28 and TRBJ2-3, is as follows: DVKVTQSSRYLVKRTGEKVFLECVQDMDHENMFWYRQDPGLGLRLIYFSYDVKMKEKGDIPEGYSVSREKKERFSLILESASTNQTSMYLCASSSDFVPPGQGADTQYFGPGTRLTVL.

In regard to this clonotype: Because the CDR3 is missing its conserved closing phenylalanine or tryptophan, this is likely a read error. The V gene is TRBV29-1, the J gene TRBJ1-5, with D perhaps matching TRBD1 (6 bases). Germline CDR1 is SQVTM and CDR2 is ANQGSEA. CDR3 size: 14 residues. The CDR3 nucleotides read TGCAGCGCCTCAGTGACAGGCAGCAATCAGCCTCAGCATTTA. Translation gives CSASVTGSNQPQHL.

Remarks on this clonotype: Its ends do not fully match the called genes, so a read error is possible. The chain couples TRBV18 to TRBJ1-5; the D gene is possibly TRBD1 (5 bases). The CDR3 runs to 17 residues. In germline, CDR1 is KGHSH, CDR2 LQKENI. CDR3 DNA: TGTGCCAGCTCACCACGACAGCAATTGGGACCGCAATGGGCCCACCATTTT. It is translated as CASSPRQQLGPQWAHHF.

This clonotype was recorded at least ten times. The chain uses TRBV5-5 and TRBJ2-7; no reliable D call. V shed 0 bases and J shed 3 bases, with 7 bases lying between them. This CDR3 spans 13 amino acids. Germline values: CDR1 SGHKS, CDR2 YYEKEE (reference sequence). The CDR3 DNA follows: TGTGCCAGCAGCTTGGACCTAGACTACGAGCAGTACTTC. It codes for CASSLDLDYEQYF. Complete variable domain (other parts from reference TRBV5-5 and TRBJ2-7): DAGVTQSPTHLIKTRGQQVTLRCSPISGHKSVSWYQQVLGQGPQFIFQYYEKEERGRGNFPDRFSARQFPNYSSELNVNALLLGDSALYLCASSLDLDYEQYFGPGTRLTVT.

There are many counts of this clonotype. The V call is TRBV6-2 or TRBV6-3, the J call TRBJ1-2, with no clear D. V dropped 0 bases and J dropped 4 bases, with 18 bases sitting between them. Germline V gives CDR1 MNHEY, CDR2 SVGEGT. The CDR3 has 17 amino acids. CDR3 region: CASSYSSFGRQIYGYTF. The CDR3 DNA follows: TGTGCCAGCAGTTACTCAAGCTTTGGAAGGCAGATCTATGGCTACACCTTC.

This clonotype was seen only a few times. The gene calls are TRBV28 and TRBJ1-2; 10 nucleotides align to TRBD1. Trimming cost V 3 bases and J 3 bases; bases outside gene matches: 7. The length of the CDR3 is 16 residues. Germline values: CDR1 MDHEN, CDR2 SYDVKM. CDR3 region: CASSLTGGARDYGYTF. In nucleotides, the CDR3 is TGTGCCAGCAGTTTGACAGGGGGCGCGAGGGACTATGGCTACACCTTC.

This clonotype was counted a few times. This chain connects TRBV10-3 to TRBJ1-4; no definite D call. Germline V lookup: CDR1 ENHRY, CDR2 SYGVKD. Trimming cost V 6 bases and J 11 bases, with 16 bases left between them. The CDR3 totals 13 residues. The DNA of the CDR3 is TGTGCCATCAGACTAAACCGAACTGGGAAACTGTTTTTT. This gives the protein CAIRLNRTGKLFF.

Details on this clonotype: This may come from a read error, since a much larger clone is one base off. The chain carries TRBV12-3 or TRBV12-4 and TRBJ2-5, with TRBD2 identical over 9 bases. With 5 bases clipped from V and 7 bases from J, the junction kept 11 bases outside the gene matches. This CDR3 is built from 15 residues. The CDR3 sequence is CASSPRTSAEVTQYF. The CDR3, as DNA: TGTGCCAGCAGTCCGAGGACTAGCGCTGAAGTGACCCAGTACTTC.

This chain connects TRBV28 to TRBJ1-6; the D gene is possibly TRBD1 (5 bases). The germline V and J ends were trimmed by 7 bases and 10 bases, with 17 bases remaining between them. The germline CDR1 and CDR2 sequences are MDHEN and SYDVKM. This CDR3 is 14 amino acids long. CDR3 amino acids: CASKVYRGTSPLHF. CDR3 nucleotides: TGTGCCAGCAAGGTCTATAGGGGCACCTCACCCCTCCACTTT.

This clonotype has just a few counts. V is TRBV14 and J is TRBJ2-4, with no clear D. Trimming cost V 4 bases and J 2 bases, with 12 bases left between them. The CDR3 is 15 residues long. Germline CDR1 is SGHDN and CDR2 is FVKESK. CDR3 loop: CASSPGDTSKNIQYF. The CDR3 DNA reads TGTGCCAGCAGCCCCGGAGACACTTCCAAAAACATTCAGTACTTC.

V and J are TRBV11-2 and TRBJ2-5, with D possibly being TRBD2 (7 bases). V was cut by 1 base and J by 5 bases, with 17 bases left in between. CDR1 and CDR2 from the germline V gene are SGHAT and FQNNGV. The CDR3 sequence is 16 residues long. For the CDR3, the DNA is TGTGCCAGCAGCTTAGGCGTACAGAGGGGGGGGGAGACCCAGTACTTC. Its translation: CASSLGVQRGGETQYF.

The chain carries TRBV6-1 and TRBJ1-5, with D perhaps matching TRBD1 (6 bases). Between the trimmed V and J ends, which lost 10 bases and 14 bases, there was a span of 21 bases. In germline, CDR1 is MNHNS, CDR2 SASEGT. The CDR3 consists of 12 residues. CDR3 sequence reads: CANRDLTKPKHF. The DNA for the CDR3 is TGTGCCAACAGGGACCTGACTAAACCCAAGCATTTT.

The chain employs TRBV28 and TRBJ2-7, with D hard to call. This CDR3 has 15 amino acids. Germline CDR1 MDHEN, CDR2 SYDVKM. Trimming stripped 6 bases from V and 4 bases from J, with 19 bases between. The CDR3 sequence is CASRTARQVGYEQYF. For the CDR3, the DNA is TGTGCCAGCAGGACCGCGCGGCAGGTTGGATACGAGCAGTACTTC.

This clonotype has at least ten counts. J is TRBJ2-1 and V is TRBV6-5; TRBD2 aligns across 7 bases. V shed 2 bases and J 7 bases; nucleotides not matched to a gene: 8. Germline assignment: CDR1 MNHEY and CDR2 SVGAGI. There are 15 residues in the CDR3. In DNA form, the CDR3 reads TGTGCCAGCAGTTACGAGGGCGGGAGATGGAATGAGCAGTTCTTC. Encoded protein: CASSYEGGRWNEQFF.

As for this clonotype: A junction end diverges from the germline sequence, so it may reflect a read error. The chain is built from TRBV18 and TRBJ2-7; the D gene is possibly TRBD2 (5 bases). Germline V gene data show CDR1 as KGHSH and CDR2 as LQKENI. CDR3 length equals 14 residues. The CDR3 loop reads CASSPGRGKYERYF. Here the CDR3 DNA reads TGTGCCAGCTCACCCGGACGGGGAAAGTACGAGCGGTACTTC. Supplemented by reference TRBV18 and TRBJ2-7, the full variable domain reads NAGVMQNPRHLVRRRGQEARLRCSPMKGHSHVYWYRQLPEEGLKFMVYLQKENIIDESGMPKERFSAEFPKEGPSILRIQQVVRGDSAAYFCASSPGRGKYERYFGPGTRLTVT.